Below, 22 T cell receptor beta chains from the same sample are listed, as sequenced in a study of T-cell reconstitution after alpha-beta-depleted transplantation in children. It was with unique molecular identifiers that the TCRbeta library was prepared. TCRdb re-derived calls from the PCR reads in MiXCR, one entry per CDR3 protein. The repertoire holds some 550,000 distinct CDR3 sequences, with 23% as singletons. Here the sequenced sample was PBMCs, mostly from graft donor cells, taken 360 days after TCRalphabeta/CD19-depleted stem cell transplant. These receptors all stem from a boy under two years old who had a stem cell transplant for acute myeloid leukemia, so the T cells may come from the graft donor.

The chain combines TRBV5-5 with TRBJ1-5; D is undetermined. Trimming shortened V by 1 base and J by 0 bases, and 11 bases separated the two germline ends. The CDR3 has 16 residues. Per germline, CDR1 SGHKS and CDR2 YYEKEE (reference sequence). DNA of the CDR3: TGTGCCAGCAGCTTGCGGGCACAGTTTAGCAATCAGCCCCAGCATTTT. Translating gives CASSLRAQFSNQPQHF. Variable domain in full (rest from reference TRBV5-5 and TRBJ1-5): DAGVTQSPTHLIKTRGQQVTLRCSPISGHKSVSWYQQVLGQGPQFIFQYYEKEERGRGNFPDRFSARQFPNYSSELNVNALLLGDSALYLCASSLRAQFSNQPQHFGDGTRLSIL.

This clonotype was seen more than once but under ten times. CDR3 nucleotide sequence: TGTGCCAGCGATACAGGGACCCGCACAGATACGCAGTATTTT. Amino acid sequence: CASDTGTRTDTQYF. The V call is TRBV7-9, the J call TRBJ2-3, with TRBD1 as a possible D gene (6 bases). Germline CDR1 reads SEHNR; CDR2 reads FQNEAQ (reference sequence). The CDR3 is 14 residues long. The ends were cut back, 8 bases at V and 1 base at J, with 13 bases in the middle.

This clonotype was detected ten times or more. The J gene is TRBJ2-5, the V gene TRBV12-3 or TRBV12-4; the D is unclear. The CDR3 length is 12 residues. With 2 bases removed from V and 7 bases from J, the gap between germline ends came to 8 bases. CDR3 amino acids: CASSLPPGTQYF. The DNA of the CDR3 is TGTGCCAGCAGTTTACCGCCTGGGACCCAGTACTTC.

This clonotype was counted ten times or more. V is TRBV5-5 and J is TRBJ1-1, with D maybe TRBD1 (6 bases). Trimming left V 5 bases short and J 4 bases short, with 12 bases between. Germline lookup yields CDR1 SGHKS and CDR2 YYEKEE (reference sequence). The CDR3 is made up of 13 amino acids. The CDR3 region is CASSSTDSTEAFF. The CDR3 bases are TGTGCCAGCAGTTCAACGGACAGCACTGAAGCTTTCTTT.

This clonotype has just a few counts. J is TRBJ2-7 and V is TRBV20-1; no clear D. From germline, CDR1 is DFQATT and CDR2 SNEGSKA (reference sequence). This CDR3 has 9 residues. Trimming pared 7 bases from V and 4 bases from J, leaving 5 bases between. CDR3 sequence reads: CSENYEQYF. In DNA form, the CDR3 reads TGCAGTGAAAATTACGAGCAGTACTTC.

This clonotype turned up a few times. The V gene is TRBV5-1, the J gene TRBJ2-3; no clear D gene. The CDR3 has 14 amino acids. CDR1 and CDR2 (germline): SGHRS, YFSETQ. V lost 4 bases to trimming and J lost 4 bases, with 13 bases between them. In nucleotides, the CDR3 is TGCGCCAGCAGCCGGTGGACGGCGGCAGATACGCAGTATTTT. Translation gives CASSRWTAADTQYF.

This clonotype was seen only a few times. This chain uses TRBV20-1 with TRBJ2-3; no firm D call. CDR1 DFQATT and CDR2 SNEGSKA come from the germline V gene (reference sequence). The CDR3 is 13 amino acids. Trimming removed 4 bases from V and 1 base from J, with 9 bases in between. The CDR3 bases are TGCAGTGCTAATGTGGCACGCACAGATACGCAGTATTTT. Its translation: CSANVARTDTQYF.

This clonotype has ten or more counts. This chain links TRBV5-5 with TRBJ2-7; 8 bases line up with TRBD1. The CDR3 is made up of 15 amino acids. Germline values: CDR1 SGHKS, CDR2 YYEKEE (reference sequence). The V gene end was trimmed by 3 bases and the J gene end by 3 bases; junction bases not matched to a gene: 8. The CDR3 protein is CASSSLPGQVYEQYV. The CDR3 DNA reads as TGTGCCAGCAGCTCCCTGCCGGGACAGGTCTACGAGCAGTACGTC.

The rearrangement links TRBV4-3 to TRBJ1-1; no reliable D call. Germline CDR1 and CDR2: LGHNA and YSLEER. CDR3 length: 14 residues. V was trimmed by 4 bases and J by 0 bases, leaving 9 bases between them. The CDR3 here is CASSRNLMNTEAFF. Written as DNA, the CDR3 is TGCGCCAGCAGCCGGAATTTGATGAACACTGAAGCTTTCTTT.

The CDR3 region is CASSYGVAYTF. CDR3 nucleotide sequence: TGTGCCAGCAGTTACGGGGTAGCCTACACCTTC. The rearrangement links TRBV6-5 to TRBJ1-2; D not resolved. V was clipped by 2 bases and J by 10 bases, with 8 bases between them. Germline V gene sequence: CDR1 MNHEY, CDR2 SVGAGI. This CDR3 comprises 11 residues.

This clonotype was picked up a small number of times. The chain has TRBV29-1 and TRBJ2-3; 7 bases align to TRBD2. The CDR3 has 13 residues. Germline values: CDR1 SQVTM, CDR2 ANQGSEA. With V trimmed by 7 bases and J by 4 bases, 8 bases remained unmatched. CDR3 region: CSAEGGNPDTQYF. The CDR3 DNA is TGCAGCGCCGAGGGAGGGAACCCAGATACGCAGTATTTT.

The chain uses TRBV7-7 and TRBJ2-5; D tentatively fits TRBD1 or TRBD2 (5 bases each). Germline V CDR1 and CDR2: SSHAT, FNYEAQ (reference sequence). The length of the CDR3 is 16 residues. V was shortened by 1 base and J by 4 bases, with 16 bases between the two germline ends. The CDR3 is CASSLGRGYRGETQYF. As DNA, the CDR3 is TGTGCCAGCAGCTTAGGACGGGGATATAGGGGAGAGACCCAGTACTTC. Full variable domain (missing parts from reference TRBV7-7 and TRBJ2-5): GAGVSQSPRYKVTKRGQDVTLRCDPISSHATLYWYQQALGQGPEFLTYFNYEAQPDKSGLPSDRFSAERPEGSISTLTIQRTEQRDSAMYRCASSLGRGYRGETQYFGPGTRLLVL.

In its sample, this clonotype was seen many times. The rearrangement joins TRBV6-1 to TRBJ2-2; 11 bases are a match to TRBD2. The V and J ends lost 5 bases and 7 bases, in that order; junction bases with no gene match: 12. This CDR3 is 17 amino acids long. Germline CDR1 reads MNHNS; CDR2 reads SASEGT. The CDR3 DNA reads TGTGCCAGCAGTCAAGTGAGACTAGCGGGGTCCGGCGGGGAGCTGTTTTTT. Residues: CASSQVRLAGSGGELFF.

The V and J genes are TRBV20-1 and TRBJ2-7, with 7 bases lining up with TRBD1. The CDR3 length is 14 residues. The germline gives CDR1 DFQATT, CDR2 SNEGSKA (reference sequence). V dropped 0 bases and J dropped 5; count of bases not matched to a gene: 7. Here the CDR3 DNA reads TGCAGTGCTAGAGACCGGGACAGCTTAAACGAGCAGTACGTC. Amino acids: CSARDRDSLNEQYV.

This clonotype was seen ten or more times. The V call is TRBV20-1, the J call TRBJ2-1, with TRBD2 matching 8 bases. Germline V gives CDR1 DFQATT, CDR2 SNEGSKA (reference sequence). The V segment lost 6 bases and the J segment 3 bases; nucleotides outside the gene matches: 7. The CDR3 is made up of 14 amino acids. The CDR3 is CSASSSGHYNEQFF. CDR3 sequence (DNA): TGCAGTGCATCGTCTAGCGGGCACTACAATGAGCAGTTCTTC.

J is TRBJ2-5 and V is TRBV10-3, with no clear D. The CDR3 spans 12 residues. CDR1 is ENHRY, CDR2 SYGVKD, per germline. With 3 bases removed from V and 4 bases from J, the gap between germline ends came to 6 bases. The CDR3 DNA reads TGTGCCATCAGTGAAGTTGGAGAGACCCAGTACTTC. Protein product: CAISEVGETQYF.

This clonotype was found many times. The rearrangement uses TRBV20-1 and TRBJ1-1; possibly TRBD1 for D (5 bases). The germline V and J ends were trimmed by 3 bases and 4 bases, with 12 bases remaining between them. This CDR3 is 13 amino acids long. The germline gives CDR1 DFQATT, CDR2 SNEGSKA (reference sequence). The CDR3, as DNA: TGCAGTGCTAGGCACAGGAAGAGCACTGAAGCTTTCTTT. Amino acid sequence: CSARHRKSTEAFF.

This chain connects TRBV20-1 to TRBJ2-7, with TRBD2 identical over 10 bases. Germline CDR1 and CDR2: DFQATT and SNEGSKA (reference sequence). The CDR3 length is 14 residues. Trimming removed 4 bases from V and 7 bases from J; junction bases left unmatched: 10. As DNA, the CDR3 is TGCAGTGCTACCCGACTAGCGGGCTTGGGGGAGCAGTACGTC. Residues: CSATRLAGLGEQYV.

The chain uses TRBV20-1 and TRBJ1-1; no clear D gene. Trimming removed 6 bases at V and 4 bases at J, with 12 bases between. This CDR3 region has 12 residues. CDR1 and CDR2 (germline): DFQATT, SNEGSKA (reference sequence). CDR3 region: CSATPPPTEAFF. The CDR3 coding sequence is TGCAGTGCAACCCCCCCACCCACTGAAGCTTTCTTT.

The CDR3, as DNA: TGTGCCAGCAGACTCGGACAAGCGAATCAGCCCCAGCATTTT. Translation gives CASRLGQANQPQHF. The chain combines TRBV6-5 with TRBJ1-5, with TRBD1 as a possible D gene (5 bases). V shed 6 bases and J shed 4 bases, with 13 bases lying between them. CDR1 is MNHEY and CDR2 is SVGAGI in the germline V gene. There are 14 residues in the CDR3.

In this sample, this clonotype turned up a few times. The CDR3 DNA follows: TGTGCCAGCAGGCCCGAGGGACTAGCTCTCCCAGATACGCAGTATTTT. This translates into CASRPEGLALPDTQYF. The chain recombines TRBV13 with TRBJ2-3; TRBD2 matches at 9 bases. Germline trimming cut 6 bases from V and 4 bases from J; bases unmatched to any gene: 11. Germline V gene data show CDR1 as PRHDT and CDR2 as FYEKMQ (reference sequence). This CDR3 is 16 amino acids long. Full variable domain (rest looked up from reference TRBV13 and TRBJ2-3): AAGVIQSPRHLIKEKRETATLKCYPIPRHDTVYWYQQGPGQDPQFLISFYEKMQSDKGSIPDRFSAQQFSDYHSELNMSSLELGDSALYFCASRPEGLALPDTQYFGPGTRLTVL.

In its sample, this clonotype was seen many times. The rearrangement uses TRBV7-2 and TRBJ2-3; 11 nucleotides line up with TRBD2. The V and J ends lost 5 bases and 0 bases, in that order; junction bases with no gene match: 4. In germline, CDR1 is SGHTA, CDR2 FQGNSA. The CDR3 is 16 residues long. The chain's CDR3 is CASSARLAGSTDTQYF. The CDR3 bases are TGTGCCAGCAGCGCGCGACTAGCGGGGAGCACAGATACGCAGTATTTT. The variable domain in full, completed from reference TRBV7-2 and TRBJ2-3, reads GAGVSQSPSNKVTEKGKDVELRCDPISGHTALYWYRQSLGQGLEFLIYFQGNSAPDKSGLPSDRFSAERTGGSVSTLTIQRTQQEDSAVYLCASSARLAGSTDTQYFGPGTRLTVL.